This TCR beta chain was observed in a study of CD8+CD57+ T cells in acquired aplastic anemia. Study summary: Sorted CD4+ and CD8+ cells gave an average of around 3.3 ug of DNA.

Findings and limits, study-wide: In CD8+ cells, Simpson's diversity showed no significant difference between patients and controls. Patients and controls shared twenty-nine CD8+ CDR3 sequences, which appeared highly expressed in patients and within their immunodominant clones.

Genomic DNA was employed as the template in profiling TCR beta VDJ and CDR3. TCRdb re-analysed the reads in MiXCR, keeping a single row per CDR3 protein. The repertoire consists of about 180,000 distinct CDR3 sequences, with 50% to 65% occurring once and the leading ten covering roughly 46%. In germline, CDR1 is DFQATT, CDR2 SNEGSKA (reference sequence). V gave up 0 bases and J gave up 5 bases, with 13 bases separating them. This CDR3 comprises 14 residues. A note on this clonotype: Its antigen is not known.

Patients chosen for sequencing had shown CD8+CD57+ cell expansion by flow cytometry. There were no patients without severe acquired aplastic anemia. The sequence came from a human donor with aplastic anemia. This rearrangement joins TRBV20-1 to TRBJ2-5; D may be TRBD2 (7 bases). Sequencing was carried out using sorted CD4+, CD8+, or CD8+CD57+ T cells (not recorded which) from PBMCs. CDR3 in amino acids: CSAREGGAMETQYF. In nucleotides, the CDR3 is TGCAGTGCTAGAGAGGGGGGGGCGATGGAGACCCAGTACTTC.